Listed here are 24 T cell receptor beta chains from one sample, sequenced in a study of blood T cell repertoires in COVID-19. Libraries were prepared by immunoSEQ multiplex PCR; TCRdb keeps only in-frame clonotypes and omits some of them. The sample yields around 170,000 clones, 70% to 80% seen once. The sequencing sample was made of PBMCs or T cells enriched from blood (not recorded which). Every receptor here comes from a man aged 60 to 69 who had been exposed to COVID-19.

The V gene is TRBV5-4, the J gene TRBJ2-1, with D possibly being TRBD2 (6 bases). Germline V CDR1 and CDR2: SGHNT, YYREEE (reference sequence). The CDR3 loop spans 14 amino acids. V shed 5 bases and J shed 4 bases, with 13 bases lying between them. CDR3 sequence: CASRGGPGYNEQFF. CDR3 DNA: TGTGCCAGCAGAGGAGGGCCTGGGTACAATGAGCAGTTCTTC.

The chain couples TRBV28 to TRBJ1-1; the match to TRBD1 covers 9 bases. Germline V gives CDR1 MDHEN, CDR2 SYDVKM. This CDR3 has 16 residues. The trim removed 7 bases at V and 11 bases at J, leaving 20 bases unmatched. The chain's CDR3 is CASTYLWDRVALEAFF. CDR3 nucleotide sequence: TGTGCCAGCACCTACCTGTGGGACAGGGTGGCCTTGGAGGCTTTCTTT.

This chain joins TRBV27 and TRBJ2-5, with 8 bases lining up with TRBD1. The V segment lost 2 bases and the J segment 5 bases; nucleotides outside the gene matches: 10. CDR3 length: 16 residues. CDR1 MNHEY and CDR2 SMNVEV come from the germline V gene (reference sequence). The chain's CDR3 is CASSLAGGPGRETQYF. In DNA, the CDR3 is TGTGCCAGCAGTTTAGCAGGGGGCCCCGGAAGGGAGACCCAGTACTTC.

V and J are TRBV10-3 and TRBJ1-1; TRBD1 matches 7 bases. CDR1 is ENHRY and CDR2 is SYGVKD in the germline V gene. J was trimmed by 1 base and V by 7 bases; bases with no gene match: 18. The CDR3 is made up of 18 amino acids. Written as DNA, the CDR3 is TGTGCCATCAAAAAGGGGGCGGACAGGCCACCTGGGAACACTGAAGCTTTCTTT. This sequence encodes CAIKKGADRPPGNTEAFF.

CDR3 amino acids: CASSPYYPSGGSPLHF. In DNA, the CDR3 is TGTGCCAGCAGTCCCTACTACCCCTCAGGGGGATCACCCCTCCACTTT. The V gene is TRBV27, the J gene TRBJ1-6; TRBD1 agrees at 7 bases. Losses at the gene ends were 5 bases for V and 10 bases for J; bases not matched to a gene: 14. The CDR3 has 16 amino acids. CDR1 and CDR2 (germline): MNHEY, SMNVEV (reference sequence).

The chain links TRBV9 to TRBJ2-2; 12 bases are a match to TRBD1. Per germline, CDR1 SGDLS and CDR2 YYNGEE. V lost 0 bases and J lost 4; bases outside the gene matches: 7. There are 18 residues in the CDR3. The CDR3 DNA follows: TGTGCCAGCAGCGTAGCTACTGGGGGACAGGGGGCCACCGGGGAGCTGTTTTTT. The encoded protein is CASSVATGGQGATGELFF.

As to this clone: The junction shows a germline mismatch at one end, possibly a read error. The chain recombines TRBV27 with TRBJ2-7; 8 nucleotides agree with TRBD2. CDR3 length: 12 residues. CDR1 and CDR2 (germline): MNHEY, SMNVEV (reference sequence). The CDR3: CASSTFSGMVHF. CDR3 DNA sequence: TGTGCCAGCAGTACCTTTAGCGGGATGGTGCACTTC.

This clone was found a few times. This rearrangement joins TRBV5-5 to TRBJ1-1; D not resolved. Trimming took off 4 bases at V and 5 bases at J, with 15 bases between the two ends. The germline CDR1 and CDR2 sequences are SGHKS and YYEKEE (reference sequence). The length of the CDR3 is 14 residues. This CDR3 reads CASSIKTADTEAFF. CDR3 DNA sequence: TGTGCCAGCAGCATAAAAACCGCAGATACTGAAGCTTTCTTT.

The chain couples TRBV6-2 or TRBV6-3 to TRBJ1-5; 7 bases match TRBD1. This CDR3 is built from 16 residues. Trimming took 5 bases from V and 0 from J; bases not matched to a gene: 7. CDR1 is MNHEY and CDR2 is SVGEGT in the germline V gene. As DNA, the CDR3 is TGTGCCAGCAGTACCGGGACAGCTTATAGCAATCAGCCCCAGCATTTT. Amino acids: CASSTGTAYSNQPQHF.

In DNA form, the CDR3 reads TGCGCCAGCAGCCCGCCGGGGACAGTTAATTCACCCCTCCACTTT. It translates to CASSPPGTVNSPLHF. This chain uses TRBV5-1 with TRBJ1-6; 7 bases match TRBD1. The germline V gene encodes CDR1 SGHRS and CDR2 YFSETQ. The CDR3 loop spans 15 amino acids. Losses at the gene ends were 4 bases for V and 6 bases for J; bases not matched to a gene: 7.

Written as DNA, the CDR3 is TGTGCCAGCAGCTTAGGACAGGGGGGATCAACCGGGGAGCTGTTTTTT. Protein product: CASSLGQGGSTGELFF. V is TRBV7-3 and J is TRBJ2-2; 10 bases align to TRBD1. Germline V gene data show CDR1 as SGHTA and CDR2 as FQGTGA. The CDR3 has 16 residues. Trimming took 2 bases from V and 5 from J; bases not matched to a gene: 5.

The genes are TRBV13 and TRBJ2-3, with 11 nucleotides matching TRBD2. Germline trimming cut 8 bases from V and 6 bases from J; bases unmatched to any gene: 16. This CDR3 is built from 17 residues. Germline CDR1 and CDR2: PRHDT and FYEKMQ (reference sequence). The CDR3, as DNA: TGTGCCAGCTCCCGCCGTGGACTAGCGGGCGGGTGGGATACGCAGTATTTT. Translated: CASSRRGLAGGWDTQYF.

This chain links TRBV24-1 with TRBJ2-1, with TRBD2 identical over 9 bases. In germline, CDR1 is KGHDR, CDR2 SFDVKD. With 3 bases clipped from V and 8 bases from J, the junction kept 4 bases outside the gene matches. The CDR3 runs to 14 residues. DNA of the CDR3: TGTGCCACCAGTGATCCGGGGACTAGCCATGAGCAGTTCTTC. Residues: CATSDPGTSHEQFF.

The genes are TRBV5-1 and TRBJ2-1; 7 bases align to TRBD2. The CDR3 is made up of 14 amino acids. Trimming at V came to 1 base and at J to 4 bases, leaving 2 bases not matched to a gene. In germline, CDR1 is SGHRS, CDR2 YFSETQ. The CDR3 DNA reads as TGCGCCAGCAGCTTGTTGGGGGGGTACAATGAGCAGTTCTTC. Protein product: CASSLLGGYNEQFF. Full variable domain (outside the CDR3, taken from reference TRBV5-1 and TRBJ2-1): KAGVTQTPRYLIKTRGQQVTLSCSPISGHRSVSWYQQTPGQGLQFLFEYFSETQRNKGNFPGRFSGRQFSNSRSEMNVSTLELGDSALYLCASSLLGGYNEQFFGPGTRLTVL.

V gene TRBV6-1 combines with J gene TRBJ2-7; TRBD2 matches 13 bases. Germline trimming cut 6 bases from V and 0 bases from J; bases unmatched to any gene: 5. Looked up from germline, CDR1 is MNHNS and CDR2 is SASEGT. The CDR3 totals 16 residues. This CDR3 is CASRELAGGNSYEQYF. CDR3 nucleotide sequence: TGTGCCAGCAGGGAACTAGCGGGAGGGAACTCCTACGAGCAGTACTTC.

The gene calls are TRBV30 and TRBJ2-1; TRBD2 matches at 7 bases. J gave up 0 bases and V 0 bases, and 11 bases lay outside the gene matches. CDR3 length: 18 amino acids. The V gene's germline CDR1 is GTSNPN and CDR2 SVGIG (reference sequence). CDR3 protein: CAWSVFGLAASSYNEQFF. CDR3 nucleotides: TGTGCCTGGAGTGTATTTGGCCTAGCGGCGAGCTCCTACAATGAGCAGTTCTTC.

V gene TRBV2 combines with J gene TRBJ2-2; 7 nucleotides match TRBD2. Germline loops: CDR1 SNHLY, CDR2 FYNNEI. The CDR3 is 14 residues long. J gave up 6 bases and V 3 bases, and 4 bases lay outside the gene matches. CDR3 residues: CASSDRLAAGELFF. Written as DNA, the CDR3 is TGTGCCAGCAGTGATCGGCTAGCGGCCGGGGAGCTGTTTTTT.

The rearrangement links TRBV6-5 to TRBJ1-6; TRBD1 agrees at 8 bases. CDR1 is MNHEY and CDR2 is SVGAGI in the germline V gene. V dropped 6 bases and J dropped 9; count of bases not matched to a gene: 7. The CDR3 is 14 residues long. CDR3 sequence (DNA): TGTGCCAGCAGCTTCAGGGGGCAGGGTTCACCCCTCCACTTT. Its protein is CASSFRGQGSPLHF.

The rearrangement joins TRBV19 to TRBJ2-6, with 7 bases that match TRBD1. The J segment lost 2 bases and the V segment lost 2 bases, leaving 9 bases of the junction unmatched. The CDR3 consists of 18 residues. The germline V gene encodes CDR1 LNHDA and CDR2 SQIVND (reference sequence). The CDR3 loop reads CASSIQTGRIAGANVLTF. The CDR3 DNA sequence: TGTGCCAGTAGTATACAGACAGGGCGAATAGCTGGGGCCAACGTCCTGACTTTC.

As for this clone: One end of the junction does not line up with germline, which may come from a read error. J is TRBJ2-1 and V is TRBV25-1; 8 bases map to TRBD2. This CDR3 contains 14 residues. Germline V lookup: CDR1 MGHDK, CDR2 SYGVNS. CDR3 coding DNA: TGTGCCAGCAGTAATTCCGGACCGGGAGGGCCGGGAGTCTTC. Translation: CASSNSGPGGPGVF.

This clone was counted between two and nine times. The junction differs from germline at one of its ends, possibly a read error. V gene TRBV5-1 combines with J gene TRBJ2-5; D unclear. The CDR3 is 22 amino acids. Germline CDR1 and CDR2: SGHRS and YFSETQ. CDR3 region: CASSLEALPLGFPSLKRPDPNF. For the CDR3, the DNA is TGCGCCAGCAGCCTGGAAGCTTTACCCCTGGGCTTTCCGAGCCTTAAAAGGCCGGATCCAAACTTC.

This clone occurred a few times. V gene TRBV6-1 combines with J gene TRBJ1-5; no reliable D call. CDR3 length: 15 amino acids. V dropped 3 bases and J dropped 3 bases, with 12 bases sitting between them. Germline values: CDR1 MNHNS, CDR2 SASEGT. The CDR3 sequence: CASSDRQAPNQPQHF. The DNA of the CDR3 is TGTGCCAGCAGTGACCGCCAAGCACCCAATCAGCCCCAGCATTTT.

CDR3: CASSSAYRVLGDEKLFF. The CDR3 nucleotides read TGTGCCAGCAGCTCCGCTTACAGGGTTTTGGGGGATGAAAAACTGTTTTTT. The rearrangement links TRBV7-2 to TRBJ1-4; tentatively, D is TRBD1 (6 bases). From germline, CDR1 is SGHTA and CDR2 FQGNSA. The CDR3 has 17 residues. V was pared by 4 bases and J by 6 bases, with 21 bases between.

The J gene is TRBJ2-3, the V gene TRBV7-6; possible D gene TRBD2, 5 bases. The CDR3 is 16 amino acids. With 0 bases removed from V and 4 bases from J, the gap between germline ends came to 14 bases. From germline, CDR1 is SGHVS and CDR2 FNYEAQ. The CDR3 protein is CASSLARTGVADTQYF. DNA for the CDR3: TGTGCCAGCAGCTTAGCTAGGACTGGAGTGGCAGATACGCAGTATTTT.